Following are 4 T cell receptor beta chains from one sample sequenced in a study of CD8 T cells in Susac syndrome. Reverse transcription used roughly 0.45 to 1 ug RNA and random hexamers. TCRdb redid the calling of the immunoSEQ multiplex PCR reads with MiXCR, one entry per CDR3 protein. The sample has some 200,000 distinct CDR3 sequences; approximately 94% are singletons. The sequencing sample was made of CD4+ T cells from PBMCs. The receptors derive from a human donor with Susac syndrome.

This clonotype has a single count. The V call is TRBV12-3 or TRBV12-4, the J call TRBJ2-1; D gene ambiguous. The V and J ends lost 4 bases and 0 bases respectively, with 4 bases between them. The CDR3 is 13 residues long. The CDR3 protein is CASSWVSYNEQFF. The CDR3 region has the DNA TGTGCCAGCAGTTGGGTCTCCTACAATGAGCAGTTCTTC.

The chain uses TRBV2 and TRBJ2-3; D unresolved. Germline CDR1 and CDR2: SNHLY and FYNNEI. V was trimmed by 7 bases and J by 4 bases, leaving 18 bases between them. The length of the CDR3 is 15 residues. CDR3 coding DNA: TGTGCCAGCACCGCCGGACGCCACCGGGCAGATACGCAGTATTTT. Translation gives CASTAGRHRADTQYF.

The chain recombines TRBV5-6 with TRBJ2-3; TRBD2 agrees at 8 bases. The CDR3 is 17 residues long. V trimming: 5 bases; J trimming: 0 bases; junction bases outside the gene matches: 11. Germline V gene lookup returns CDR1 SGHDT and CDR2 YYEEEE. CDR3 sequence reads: CASRFLAGETSTDTQYF. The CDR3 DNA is TGTGCCAGCAGGTTCCTAGCGGGTGAAACTAGCACAGATACGCAGTATTTT. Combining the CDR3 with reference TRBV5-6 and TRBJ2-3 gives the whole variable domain DAGVTQSPTHLIKTRGQQVTLRCSPKSGHDTVSWYQQALGQGPQFIFQYYEEEERQRGNFPDRFSGHQFPNYSSELNVNALLLGDSALYLCASRFLAGETSTDTQYFGPGTRLTVL.

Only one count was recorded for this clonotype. This chain's CDR3 is CASSLNGPRYEQFF. For the CDR3, the DNA is TGTGCCAGCAGTTTAAATGGGCCCAGATATGAGCAGTTCTTC. The chain joins TRBV12-3 or TRBV12-4 to TRBJ2-1; D gene ambiguous. The CDR3 loop spans 14 amino acids. Between the trimmed V and J ends, which lost 2 bases and 8 bases, there was a span of 13 bases.